This paragraph reports one T cell receptor (beta chain). This entry comes from a study of blood T cell repertoires in COVID-19. Germline V lookup: CDR1 SGHAT, CDR2 FQNNGV. With 1 base removed from V and 3 bases from J, the gap between germline ends came to 12 bases. The CDR3 sequence is 15 residues long. The assay was immunoSEQ multiplex PCR, and TCRdb's table has in-frame clones only and misses some. Here the sample spans 200,000 to 250,000 clones, about four fifths being singletons. The chain is built from TRBV11-2 and TRBJ1-1, with D uncertain. The clonotype was recovered from a woman in her thirties or forties with acute or convalescent COVID-19. Specimen: peripheral blood. This CDR3 is CASSLAVQRDTEAFF. As DNA, the CDR3 is TGTGCCAGCAGCTTAGCCGTACAGAGGGACACTGAAGCTTTCTTT.